Presented here are 15 T cell receptor beta chains from one specimen sequenced in a study of hypomethylating agent response in myelodysplastic syndrome. Assay used: immunoSEQ multiplex PCR; TCRdb lists only in-frame clones, some missing. The sample includes thousands of clones, roughly 80% of them seen just once. The sample was bone marrow, taken before or after starting hypomethylating agent treatment for myelodysplastic syndrome (not recorded which). These receptors all come from a human donor with myelodysplastic syndrome.

This rearrangement joins TRBV5-6 to TRBJ1-1, with D unclear. V lost 2 bases and J lost 4, with 12 bases in between. This CDR3 has 14 residues. Germline V gives CDR1 SGHDT, CDR2 YYEEEE. In nucleotides, the CDR3 is TGTGCCAGCAGCTTCTACCCCCTCGGCACTGAAGCTTTCTTT. This encodes CASSFYPLGTEAFF.

The chain recombines TRBV6-1 with TRBJ2-3; 7 bases fit TRBD1. The germline V gene has CDR1 MNHNS and CDR2 SASEGT. The V segment lost 8 bases and the J segment 3 bases; nucleotides outside the gene matches: 8. The CDR3 length is 14 residues. CDR3 region: CASGRQGPTDTQYF. For the CDR3, the DNA is TGTGCCAGCGGAAGACAGGGTCCGACAGATACGCAGTATTTT.

This clone is a singleton in its sample. The chain joins TRBV4-2 to TRBJ1-2; 7 bases fit TRBD1. V shed 5 bases, J shed 0 bases, and the junction held 6 bases outside the gene matches. The CDR3 is made up of 15 amino acids. Germline loops: CDR1 LGHNA, CDR2 YNFKEQ. The CDR3 DNA reads as TGTGCCAGCAGCTTTGGACAGGAAGCTAACTATGGCTACACCTTC. Amino acids: CASSFGQEANYGYTF.

J is TRBJ2-6 and V is TRBV13; D might be TRBD1 or TRBD2, each matching 6 bases. V gave up 3 bases and J gave up 2 bases, with 17 bases separating them. CDR1 and CDR2 from the germline V gene are PRHDT and FYEKMQ (reference sequence). This CDR3 has 18 residues. The CDR3 is CASSFVGDRGAGANVLTF. The CDR3 nucleotides are TGTGCCAGCAGCTTCGTAGGGGATAGGGGGGCTGGGGCCAACGTCCTGACTTTC. The variable domain in full, completed from reference TRBV13 and TRBJ2-6, reads AAGVIQSPRHLIKEKRETATLKCYPIPRHDTVYWYQQGPGQDPQFLISFYEKMQSDKGSIPDRFSAQQFSDYHSELNMSSLELGDSALYFCASSFVGDRGAGANVLTFGAGSRLTVL.

The CDR3 spells CASSLGQGPETQYF. The DNA for the CDR3 is TGTGCCAGCAGCTTGGGACAGGGACCAGAGACCCAGTACTTC. The chain has TRBV5-4 and TRBJ2-5, with 7 bases matching TRBD1. CDR3 length: 14 amino acids. CDR1 and CDR2 from the germline V gene are SGHNT and YYREEE (reference sequence). V shed 0 bases and J 4 bases; nucleotides not matched to a gene: 3.

This clone was picked up one time. V and J are TRBV2 and TRBJ1-4; no reliable D call. There are 14 residues in the CDR3. V was pared by 2 bases and J by 7 bases, with 11 bases between. CDR1 SNHLY and CDR2 FYNNEI come from the germline V gene. CDR3 in DNA: TGTGCCAGCAGTGAAAGGCAGGCAGGTGAAAAACTGTTTTTT. Amino acid sequence: CASSERQAGEKLFF.

The V and J genes are TRBV5-6 and TRBJ1-5; 7 nucleotides line up with TRBD1. CDR3 length: 16 residues. Germline V gives CDR1 SGHDT, CDR2 YYEEEE. Unmatched junction bases numbered 3, after V lost 0 bases and J lost 0 bases. CDR3 DNA: TGTGCCAGCAGCTTGGCAGGGGGATATAGCAATCAGCCCCAGCATTTT. It specifies CASSLAGGYSNQPQHF.

The chain combines TRBV19 with TRBJ2-7; 9 nucleotides match TRBD1. This CDR3 region has 14 residues. Germline V gene data show CDR1 as LNHDA and CDR2 as SQIVND (reference sequence). Trimming at V came to 6 bases and at J to 4 bases, leaving 7 bases not matched to a gene. The CDR3 sequence is CASSGRDREYEQYF. The CDR3 nucleotides read TGTGCCAGTAGCGGACGGGACAGGGAATACGAGCAGTACTTC.

The chain carries TRBV23-1 and TRBJ2-5; possible D gene TRBD2, 6 bases. TRBV23-1 is recorded as an ORF, its role being uncertain. Trimming removed 7 bases at V and 1 base at J, with 22 bases between. The CDR3 covers 17 residues. CDR3 region: CASNRSGRSFSQETQYF. The CDR3 DNA reads as TGCGCCAGCAACCGATCTGGGAGGAGTTTCAGCCAAGAGACCCAGTACTTC.

The chain carries TRBV20-1 and TRBJ2-3, with no clear D. This CDR3 has 11 residues. Trimming took off 7 bases at V and 9 bases at J, with 14 bases between the two ends. Per the germline V gene, CDR1 is DFQATT and CDR2 is SNEGSKA (reference sequence). CDR3 loop: CSVGTTGTQYF. The CDR3 DNA follows: TGCAGTGTTGGTACAACCGGGACGCAGTATTTT.

The chain recombines TRBV25-1 with TRBJ2-2, with no clear D. V was cut by 6 bases and J by 6 bases, with 26 bases left in between. Per the germline V gene, CDR1 is MGHDK and CDR2 is SYGVNS. The CDR3 is 18 residues long. Here the CDR3 reads CASRQGSSGPGRSGELFF. In DNA, the CDR3 is TGTGCCAGCAGACAAGGGTCTTCCGGGCCCGGGCGGTCCGGGGAGCTGTTTTTT.

This rearrangement joins TRBV6-1 to TRBJ1-1; D remains unclear. The CDR3 sequence is 13 residues long. The V gene lost 6 bases and the J gene lost 1 base, with 9 bases spanning the gap. Germline lookup yields CDR1 MNHNS and CDR2 SASEGT. For the CDR3, the DNA is TGTGCCAGCAGGAATCCCAGGAACACTGAAGCTTTCTTT. This encodes CASRNPRNTEAFF.

The chain couples TRBV19 to TRBJ1-2, with 11 bases matching TRBD1. This CDR3 is built from 16 residues. The J segment lost 5 bases and the V segment lost 10 bases, leaving 15 bases of the junction unmatched. CDR1 and CDR2 (germline): LNHDA, SQIVND (reference sequence). CDR3 nucleotide sequence: TGTGCCACCACATTCGGACAGGGGGCTTATGATTATGGCTACACCTTC. Residues: CATTFGQGAYDYGYTF.

This clone was found a few times. The chain couples TRBV19 to TRBJ1-1, with unresolved D. The germline CDR1 and CDR2 sequences are LNHDA and SQIVND (reference sequence). This CDR3 region has 15 residues. V was clipped by 1 base and J by 5 bases, with 14 bases between them. CDR3 in DNA: TGTGCCAGTAGTATAGTTATAACGCTTGGGACTGAAGCTTTCTTT. This sequence encodes CASSIVITLGTEAFF.

In DNA, the CDR3 is TGTGCCAGAAGCGTAAACCGGGACCGCGGGGGGGCCGCCTACGAGCAGTACTTC. Its protein product is CARSVNRDRGGAAYEQYF. The chain has TRBV5-3 and TRBJ2-7; 9 nucleotides agree with TRBD2. TRBV5-3 is an open reading frame whose function is uncertain. The trim removed 4 bases at V and 2 bases at J, leaving 16 bases unmatched. This CDR3 comprises 18 residues.